Each of the 23 T cell receptor beta chains below was sequenced from the same sample in a study of post-analysis software for immune sequencing data. General observations from the study: Controls had lower frequencies than patients of roughly five TRBV segments, which included TRBV5-6, TRBV5-1 and TRBV20-1.

Their target antigens are unknown. Unique molecular identifiers were present in the TCR beta cDNA libraries. TCRdb processed the PCR reads anew with MiXCR; each CDR3 protein has one entry. This table holds hundreds of thousands of distinct CDR3 sequences, roughly three fifths found once. Source material: blood. The receptors were gathered from a girl aged 2 to 9 with multiple sclerosis.

The rearrangement joins TRBV7-8 to TRBJ2-4; a weak D match, TRBD1 (6 bases). The J call is uncertain, as TRBJ2-7 better fits the DNA end. The CDR3 is 15 amino acids. CDR1 and CDR2 from the germline V gene are SGHVS and FQNEAQ. The CDR3 bases are TGTGCCAGCAGCCAAGCCCGGGACACCCTCTACGAGCAGTACTTC. This gives the protein CASSQARDTLYEQYF.

The chain combines TRBV12-3 or TRBV12-4 with TRBJ2-7, with 10 bases aligning to TRBD2. Trimming removed 3 bases from V and 1 base from J; junction bases left unmatched: 6. The CDR3 extends over 16 amino acids. The CDR3 here is CASSFGASGGSYEQYF. CDR3 in DNA: TGTGCCAGCAGTTTCGGGGCTAGCGGGGGTTCCTACGAGCAGTACTTC.

In DNA, the CDR3 is TGTGCCTGGAGTGTACCTCGGGAACAGGAAAAACTGTTTTTT. It translates to CAWSVPREQEKLFF. The J gene is TRBJ1-4, the V gene TRBV30; D gene unclear. CDR3 length equals 14 residues. Between the trimmed V and J ends, which lost 0 bases and 8 bases, there was a span of 13 bases. Germline CDR1 reads GTSNPN; CDR2 reads SVGIG (reference sequence).

The chain employs TRBV29-1 and TRBJ2-2, with D perhaps TRBD2 (6 bases). Trimming stripped 4 bases from V and 3 bases from J, with 15 bases between. Looked up from germline, CDR1 is SQVTM and CDR2 is ANQGSEA. The CDR3 sequence is 15 residues long. The CDR3 nucleotides read TGCAGCGTTGGTGGGCGGGGCGGCTACACCGGGGAGCTGTTTTTT. Protein sequence: CSVGGRGGYTGELFF.

V usage is TRBV20-1 and J usage is TRBJ2-5; D possibly corresponds to TRBD2 (7 bases). Germline CDR1 reads DFQATT; CDR2 reads SNEGSKA (reference sequence). This CDR3 has 14 residues. Trimming removed 5 bases from V and 3 bases from J, with 16 bases in between. The DNA of the CDR3 is TGCAGTGCTGCAAGTCGGGGGGCCGAAGAGACCCAGTACTTC. Translating it yields CSAASRGAEETQYF.

The chain combines TRBV20-1 with TRBJ2-3; D is possibly TRBD2 (5 bases). This CDR3 spans 15 amino acids. Trimming left V 1 base short and J 2 bases short, with 13 bases between. Germline-derived CDR1 and CDR2 are DFQATT and SNEGSKA (reference sequence). CDR3 region: CSARVEGQNTDTQYF. Here the CDR3 DNA reads TGCAGTGCTAGAGTAGAGGGCCAGAACACAGATACGCAGTATTTT.

This clonotype has only a few counts. The rearrangement joins TRBV29-1 to TRBJ2-7, with 11 bases fitting TRBD1. There are 13 residues in the CDR3. After removal of 7 bases from V and 2 bases from J, the junction contained 4 bases not matched to a gene. The germline CDR1 and CDR2 sequences are SQVTM and ANQGSEA. CDR3 DNA: TGCAGCGCCTTGGGACAGGGGGCCTACGAGCAGTACTTC. Its protein product is CSALGQGAYEQYF.

The chain joins TRBV27 to TRBJ2-1; possibly TRBD1 for D (5 bases). This CDR3 has 12 amino acids. CDR1 and CDR2 from the germline V gene are MNHEY and SMNVEV (reference sequence). Trimming removed 8 bases from V and 9 bases from J, with 14 bases in between. CDR3 protein: CASLGVLGEQFF. The DNA of the CDR3 is TGTGCCAGCCTAGGGGTGTTAGGTGAGCAGTTCTTC.

The V and J genes are TRBV5-1 and TRBJ2-5; D possibly corresponds to TRBD2 (6 bases). V was trimmed by 4 bases and J by 5 bases, leaving 18 bases between them. From germline, CDR1 is SGHRS and CDR2 YFSETQ. The CDR3 is 15 amino acids. The chain's CDR3 is CASSGGPLAGETQYF. The DNA for the CDR3 is TGCGCCAGCAGCGGGGGACCCTTGGCGGGGGAGACCCAGTACTTC.

CDR3 in DNA: TGTGCCAGTCTCGAGAGAGTGACCTATGGCTACACCTTC. Its protein product is CASLERVTYGYTF. This chain uses TRBV19 with TRBJ1-2; D gene uncertain. Between the trimmed V and J ends, which lost 8 bases and 4 bases, there was a span of 14 bases. The CDR3 spans 13 residues. CDR1 is LNHDA and CDR2 is SQIVND in the germline V gene (reference sequence).

This clonotype was observed a few times. The J gene is TRBJ2-5, the V gene TRBV28; 7 bases align to TRBD1. This CDR3 has 15 amino acids. V lost 3 bases and J lost 5; bases outside the gene matches: 9. CDR1 is MDHEN and CDR2 is SYDVKM in the germline V gene. The chain's CDR3 is CASSLQQGYLETQYF. CDR3 DNA: TGTGCCAGCAGTTTGCAACAGGGGTACCTCGAGACCCAGTACTTC.

In regard to this clonotype: Its ends do not fully match the called genes, so a read error is possible. V gene TRBV29-1 combines with J gene TRBJ2-6, with a tentative D call TRBD1 (5 bases). CDR3 length: 14 amino acids. CDR1 is SQVTM, CDR2 ANQGSEA, per germline. The CDR3: CSAARGSGANVPTF. CDR3 nucleotides: TGCAGCGCGGCTAGAGGCTCTGGGGCCAACGTCCCGACTTTC.

Worth noting for this clonotype: The junction shows a germline mismatch at one end, possibly a read error. V and J are TRBV4-1 and TRBJ2-3, with D maybe TRBD1 (6 bases). This CDR3 comprises 15 residues. CDR1 and CDR2 from the germline V gene are MGHRA and YSYEKL. CDR3 DNA: TGTGCCAGCAGCCCCCCAGGGGTTGGTACAGATACGCAGTATTTT. It codes for CASSPPGVGTDTQYF.

J is TRBJ2-1 and V is TRBV7-2, with 10 bases identical to TRBD2. CDR3 length: 15 residues. The germline gives CDR1 SGHTA, CDR2 FQGNSA. V dropped 0 bases and J dropped 15; count of bases not matched to a gene: 11. CDR3 DNA: TGTGCCAGCAGCTTAGCGCATAGCGGGGGGAACCGGAGGTTCTTC. Amino acid sequence: CASSLAHSGGNRRFF.

The chain combines TRBV5-1 with TRBJ1-1; 9 bases line up with TRBD1. Unmatched junction bases numbered 1, after V lost 0 bases and J lost 1 base. The CDR3 is made up of 15 amino acids. The germline V gene has CDR1 SGHRS and CDR2 YFSETQ. CDR3 loop: CASSLDRGRNTEAFF. The CDR3 DNA is TGCGCCAGCAGCTTGGACAGGGGGCGGAACACTGAAGCTTTCTTT.

This sequence joins TRBV20-1 and TRBJ2-3, with TRBD2 as a possible D gene (7 bases). This CDR3 is built from 15 residues. Trimming stripped 1 base from V and 2 bases from J, with 13 bases between. Germline values: CDR1 DFQATT, CDR2 SNEGSKA (reference sequence). Here the CDR3 DNA reads TGCAGTGCTAGAGGGGCGGGGGCTAACACAGATACGCAGTATTTT. This sequence encodes CSARGAGANTDTQYF.

This rearrangement joins TRBV12-3 or TRBV12-4 to TRBJ1-1; D is unclear. Trimming removed 8 bases from V and 8 bases from J, with 18 bases in between. The CDR3 is 13 amino acids. The CDR3 loop is CASEALGRLEAFF. The CDR3 DNA sequence: TGTGCCAGCGAAGCATTGGGAAGGTTGGAAGCTTTCTTT.

The J gene is TRBJ2-3, the V gene TRBV7-9, with a possible D match to TRBD2 (5 bases). Trimming removed 2 bases from V and 4 bases from J, with 22 bases in between. The CDR3 is made up of 18 amino acids. Germline loops: CDR1 SEHNR, CDR2 FQNEAQ (reference sequence). CDR3: CASSLPLEVSPGADTQYF. In DNA, the CDR3 is TGTGCCAGCAGCTTACCCCTGGAGGTATCCCCCGGCGCAGATACGCAGTATTTT.

This clonotype was detected a few times. J is TRBJ1-5 and V is TRBV12-3 or TRBV12-4; D remains ambiguous. The CDR3 length is 14 residues. V was cut by 2 bases and J by 2 bases, with 7 bases left in between. The CDR3 coding sequence is TGTGCCAGCAGTTTACCTGGGGGCAATCAGCCCCAGCATTTT. This gives the protein CASSLPGGNQPQHF.

The chain is built from TRBV6-2 or TRBV6-3 and TRBJ2-7; D gene uncertain. Germline V gives CDR1 MNHEY, CDR2 SVGEGT. Trimming took 7 bases from V and 0 from J, leaving 13 bases between them. The CDR3 contains 14 residues. This CDR3 is CASTLGHVSYEQYF. The CDR3 DNA reads as TGTGCCAGCACCCTAGGCCACGTCTCCTACGAGCAGTACTTC.

The chain recombines TRBV5-6 with TRBJ2-7; tentatively, D is TRBD1 (5 bases). Per the germline V gene, CDR1 is SGHDT and CDR2 is YYEEEE. This CDR3 comprises 14 residues. Trimming took off 4 bases at V and 2 bases at J, with 13 bases between the two ends. The CDR3: CASSVGASAYEQYF. DNA for the CDR3: TGTGCCAGCAGCGTAGGGGCATCCGCCTACGAGCAGTACTTC.

The chain carries TRBV12-3 or TRBV12-4 and TRBJ2-3; weak D call: TRBD2 (5 bases). The CDR3 is 17 amino acids. The V end was cut by 0 bases, the J end by 1 base, with 14 bases between. In DNA form, the CDR3 reads TGTGCCAGCAGTTTAGCGTTCCTAGCTATCGGCACAGATACGCAGTATTTT. Translating it yields CASSLAFLAIGTDTQYF.

The chain recombines TRBV12-3 or TRBV12-4 with TRBJ1-2, with TRBD1 identical over 7 bases. V lost 8 bases to trimming and J lost 6 bases; unmatched junction nucleotides: 9. The CDR3 runs 13 residues. CDR3: CASYRGGSNGYTF. Here the CDR3 DNA reads TGTGCCAGCTATAGAGGGGGCTCGAATGGCTACACCTTC.